Following are 21 T cell receptor beta chains from one sample sequenced in a study of Ad26.COV2.S vaccination and SARS-CoV-2 variants. Indicated treatment: around 19 received Ad26.COV2.S at low or high dose, single or two shots; roughly five received placebo; per-sample allocation not given. Sample collection was performed on day 63 after the first vaccine or placebo injection. Sequencing used immunoSEQ multiplex PCR; TCRdb keeps in-frame clones, though not all of them. Of 350,000 to 550,000 clones in the sample, 75% to 90% were seen once. The source was peripheral blood, collected in a trial of Ad26.COV2.S vaccine versus placebo. All receptors derive from a person between 18 and 59 years old who received the Ad26.COV2.S COVID-19 vaccine or a placebo.

The V and J genes are TRBV5-6 and TRBJ1-2; D is unclear. Germline V gene lookup returns CDR1 SGHDT and CDR2 YYEEEE. The CDR3 covers 11 residues. Trimming removed 1 base at V and 7 bases at J, with 5 bases between. The CDR3 sequence: CASSLKGGYTF. CDR3 nucleotides: TGTGCCAGCAGCTTGAAGGGTGGCTACACCTTC.

This clone was counted a single time. The V call is TRBV6-5, the J call TRBJ2-7; TRBD2 agrees at 8 bases. Germline CDR1 and CDR2: MNHEY and SVGAGI. Losses at the gene ends were 6 bases for V and 4 bases for J; bases not matched to a gene: 11. CDR3 length: 15 residues. The CDR3 DNA is TGTGCCAGCAGCCTAATAGCGGGGCCCAGTTACGAGCAGTACTTC. Its protein is CASSLIAGPSYEQYF.

This chain uses TRBV7-2 with TRBJ2-3; a weak D match, TRBD2 (5 bases). Trimming pared 6 bases from V and 0 bases from J, leaving 19 bases between. This CDR3 has 17 residues. Germline CDR1 reads SGHTA; CDR2 reads FQGNSA. CDR3 sequence (DNA): TGTGCCAGCAGATCAGTAAGACGGCGGGCTAGCACAGATACGCAGTATTTT. Translated, it gives CASRSVRRRASTDTQYF.

Here the CDR3 DNA reads TGTGCCAGCAGCTTGGCGGCAGGCACAGATACGCAGTATTTT. Amino acids: CASSLAAGTDTQYF. The chain employs TRBV5-8 and TRBJ2-3, with D unresolved. The CDR3 sequence is 14 residues long. Trimming removed 0 bases from V and 1 base from J, with 6 bases in between. Germline V lookup: CDR1 SGHTS, CDR2 YDEGEE.

The V and J genes are TRBV4-1 and TRBJ2-3; 7 bases match TRBD1. From germline, CDR1 is MGHRA and CDR2 YSYEKL. V lost 3 bases to trimming and J lost 2 bases; unmatched junction nucleotides: 2. The CDR3 consists of 14 residues. This CDR3 is CASSQDRTTDTQYF. CDR3 DNA: TGCGCCAGCAGCCAGGACAGGACCACAGATACGCAGTATTTT.

The chain couples TRBV7-3 to TRBJ2-7; a possible D gene is TRBD1 (5 bases). Trimming shortened V by 2 bases and J by 3 bases, and 8 bases separated the two germline ends. The CDR3 extends over 13 amino acids. Germline loops: CDR1 SGHTA, CDR2 FQGTGA. Here the CDR3 reads CASSLGRDYEQYF. DNA for the CDR3: TGTGCCAGCAGCTTAGGCAGGGACTACGAGCAGTACTTC. Filled out from reference TRBV7-3 and TRBJ2-7, the complete variable domain reads GAGVSQTPSNKVTEKGKYVELRCDPISGHTALYWYRQSLGQGPEFLIYFQGTGAADDSGLPNDRFFAVRPEGSVSTLKIQRTERGDSAVYLCASSLGRDYEQYFGPGTRLTVT.

The rearrangement uses TRBV5-1 and TRBJ1-1, with TRBD1 matching 7 bases. J gave up 4 bases and V 0 bases, and 6 bases lay outside the gene matches. Germline-derived CDR1 and CDR2 are SGHRS and YFSETQ. This CDR3 comprises 15 residues. CDR3 residues: CASSLGQGWSTEAFF. The CDR3 DNA reads as TGCGCCAGCAGCTTGGGACAGGGTTGGAGCACTGAAGCTTTCTTT.

The rearrangement uses TRBV7-2 and TRBJ1-1, with TRBD1 matching 7 bases. The CDR3 loop spans 15 amino acids. Germline-derived CDR1 and CDR2 are SGHTA and FQGNSA. The V segment lost 1 base and the J segment 5 bases; nucleotides outside the gene matches: 7. CDR3 DNA sequence: TGTGCCAGCAGCTTAGAGCCAGGGGGTCGTACTGAAGCTTTCTTT. This gives the protein CASSLEPGGRTEAFF.

This chain joins TRBV28 and TRBJ2-7; TRBD1 might be the D (6 bases). Germline lookup yields CDR1 MDHEN and CDR2 SYDVKM. The CDR3 length is 15 residues. The ends were cut back, 6 bases at V and 2 bases at J, with 17 bases in the middle. The CDR3 is CASRPTPRDTYEQYF. For the CDR3, the DNA is TGTGCCAGCAGACCCACCCCCCGGGACACCTACGAGCAGTACTTC. Full variable domain (missing parts from reference TRBV28 and TRBJ2-7): DVKVTQSSRYLVKRTGEKVFLECVQDMDHENMFWYRQDPGLGLRLIYFSYDVKMKEKGDIPEGYSVSREKKERFSLILESASTNQTSMYLCASRPTPRDTYEQYFGPGTRLTVT.

The chain recombines TRBV18 with TRBJ2-7; tentatively, D is TRBD2 (5 bases). V dropped 3 bases and J dropped 6 bases, with 15 bases sitting between them. CDR1 KGHSH and CDR2 LQKENI come from the germline V gene. The CDR3 has 14 amino acids. DNA of the CDR3: TGTGCCAGCTCACCTGGACTCGACGGGTCCGAGCAGTACGTC. Residues: CASSPGLDGSEQYV.

The V gene is TRBV7-2, the J gene TRBJ1-2, with 9 bases that match TRBD1. This CDR3 spans 13 amino acids. CDR1 is SGHTA and CDR2 is FQGNSA in the germline V gene. V gave up 5 bases and J gave up 8 bases; unmatched junction bases: 6. This CDR3 reads CASSLGQGFGYTF. CDR3 coding DNA: TGTGCCAGCAGCCTAGGACAGGGGTTCGGCTACACCTTC. Based on the CDR3 plus reference TRBV7-2 and TRBJ1-2, the full variable domain is GAGVSQSPSNKVTEKGKDVELRCDPISGHTALYWYRQSLGQGLEFLIYFQGNSAPDKSGLPSDRFSAERTGGSVSTLTIQRTQQEDSAVYLCASSLGQGFGYTFGSGTRLTVV.

The V gene is TRBV6-5, the J gene TRBJ2-7, with 8 bases lining up with TRBD1. This CDR3 is 15 amino acids long. The germline gives CDR1 MNHEY, CDR2 SVGAGI. V shed 7 bases, J shed 6 bases, and the junction held 14 bases outside the gene matches. CDR3: CASTQQGGRGSEQYV. CDR3 bases: TGTGCCAGCACCCAACAGGGGGGCCGGGGTAGCGAGCAGTACGTC.

The genes are TRBV6-5 and TRBJ1-5, with D uncertain. With 4 bases removed from V and 5 bases from J, the gap between germline ends came to 9 bases. Germline V CDR1 and CDR2: MNHEY, SVGAGI. The CDR3 runs to 13 residues. The CDR3 spells CASSWGTHQPQHF. The CDR3 DNA reads as TGTGCCAGCAGTTGGGGAACTCATCAGCCCCAGCATTTT.

The chain couples TRBV11-3 to TRBJ2-5, with 8 bases that match TRBD1. The trim removed 5 bases at V and 3 bases at J, leaving 11 bases unmatched. The CDR3 runs 16 residues. Per the germline V gene, CDR1 is SGHNT and CDR2 is YENEEA. The CDR3 DNA is TGTGCCAGCAGCCTAGGACAGGGTTGGATTAAAGAGACCCAGTACTTC. Translation: CASSLGQGWIKETQYF.

The CDR3, as DNA: TGTGCCAGCAGCTTAGTAGCGGGAGTAATCTACAATGAGCAGTTCTTC. Protein sequence: CASSLVAGVIYNEQFF. The genes are TRBV7-6 and TRBJ2-1, with 9 bases fitting TRBD2. The CDR3 sequence is 16 residues long. The V segment lost 1 base and the J segment 3 bases; nucleotides outside the gene matches: 4. Per germline, CDR1 SGHVS and CDR2 FNYEAQ. Using reference TRBV7-6 and TRBJ2-1 for the parts outside the CDR3, the full variable domain is GAGVSQSPRYKVTKRGQDVALRCDPISGHVSLYWYRQALGQGPEFLTYFNYEAQQDKSGLPNDRFSAERPEGSISTLTIQRTEQRDSAMYRCASSLVAGVIYNEQFFGPGTRLTVL.

V and J are TRBV10-3 and TRBJ2-1, with TRBD1 matching 7 bases. CDR3 length equals 13 residues. Germline trimming cut 11 bases from V and 5 bases from J; bases unmatched to any gene: 9. Germline V gene sequence: CDR1 ENHRY, CDR2 SYGVKD. The CDR3 region is CAVQGWEDNEQFF. In DNA, the CDR3 is TGTGCCGTACAGGGGTGGGAAGACAATGAGCAGTTCTTC.

The V and J genes are TRBV9 and TRBJ2-2; 12 bases match TRBD2. The CDR3 covers 16 residues. CDR1 is SGDLS, CDR2 YYNGEE, per germline. V gave up 0 bases and J gave up 5 bases; unmatched junction bases: 2. This chain's CDR3 is CASSVGGLAGTGELFF. The DNA of the CDR3 is TGTGCCAGCAGCGTAGGAGGACTAGCGGGAACCGGGGAGCTGTTTTTT.

The genes are TRBV6-4 and TRBJ1-4; no firm D call. From germline, CDR1 is MRHNA and CDR2 SNTAGT. The ends were cut back, 3 bases at V and 3 bases at J, with 5 bases in the middle. The CDR3 sequence is 13 residues long. CDR3 amino acids: CASSEAANEKLFF. The DNA for the CDR3 is TGTGCCAGCAGTGAGGCAGCTAATGAAAAACTGTTTTTT.

The rearrangement joins TRBV7-9 to TRBJ2-1; D is uncertain. CDR1 SEHNR and CDR2 FQNEAQ come from the germline V gene (reference sequence). The CDR3 spans 13 residues. Trimming left V 5 bases short and J 0 bases short, with 5 bases between. The CDR3: CASSRGSYNEQFF. The CDR3 nucleotides read TGTGCCAGCAGCCGAGGCTCCTACAATGAGCAGTTCTTC.

The chain has TRBV2 and TRBJ2-3; D is possibly TRBD2 (5 bases). Between the trimmed V and J ends, which lost 7 bases and 3 bases, there was a span of 23 bases. The CDR3 is 17 amino acids. Germline-derived CDR1 and CDR2 are SNHLY and FYNNEI. CDR3 loop: CASTRRGSLLATDTQYF. The CDR3 coding sequence is TGTGCCAGCACCCGAAGAGGATCACTCCTAGCTACAGATACGCAGTATTTT. Full variable domain (rest looked up from reference TRBV2 and TRBJ2-3): EPEVTQTPSHQVTQMGQEVILRCVPISNHLYFYWYRQILGQKVEFLVSFYNNEISEKSEIFDDQFSVERPDGSNFTLKIRSTKLEDSAMYFCASTRRGSLLATDTQYFGPGTRLTVL.

The chain is built from TRBV28 and TRBJ2-5, with no clear D. Germline lookup yields CDR1 MDHEN and CDR2 SYDVKM. The germline V and J ends were trimmed by 3 bases and 3 bases, with 8 bases remaining between them. The CDR3 runs 13 residues. The CDR3 nucleotides read TGTGCCAGCAGTTTCAACAGCGAAGAGACCCAGTACTTC. It translates to CASSFNSEETQYF.